This passage covers 17 T cell receptor beta chains from one sample sequenced in a study of blood T cell repertoires in COVID-19 (dated by TCRdb to about 2020). Libraries were constructed by the immunoSEQ multiplex PCR assay. Entries here come from immuneACCESS through TCRdb and include only in-frame sequences with V and J called. Some clones fail to appear in such tables; in the studies checked, an unresolved V gene covers under half of the shortfall, and the cause of the remainder is unknown. Present in this sample are about 360,000 clones, around 88% of which were seen just once. 7.1% of the sample rests with the top ten. Sequences were obtained from peripheral blood. Every receptor here comes from a woman in her sixties with COVID-19, enrolled during active disease.

This chain joins TRBV4-1 and TRBJ2-1; maybe TRBD2 (5 bases). Germline CDR1 is MGHRA and CDR2 is YSYEKL. The V gene lost 2 bases and the J gene lost 8 bases, with 16 bases spanning the gap. The CDR3 has 15 amino acids. DNA of the CDR3: TGCGCCAGCAGCCAACCCTCCACGGGGTACGATGAGCAGTTCTTC. Encoded protein: CASSQPSTGYDEQFF.

As to this clone: At the DNA level, this CDR3 is encoded by other sequences in the same sample as well. The chain combines TRBV5-1 with TRBJ2-5, with D perhaps matching TRBD2 (6 bases). CDR3 length: 12 residues. The germline V gene encodes CDR1 SGHRS and CDR2 YFSETQ. V lost 3 bases to trimming and J lost 5 bases, with 8 bases between them. The CDR3 nucleotides are TGCGCCAGCAGCTGGGACTCGGAGACCCAGTACTTC. Its translation: CASSWDSETQYF.

The rearrangement joins TRBV18 to TRBJ2-1; TRBD2 matches at 7 bases. There are 14 residues in the CDR3. CDR1 is KGHSH, CDR2 LQKENI, per germline. With V trimmed by 4 bases and J by 7 bases, 7 bases remained unmatched. The CDR3 region has the DNA TGTGCCAGCTCACGGAGCGGGGTGGATAATGAGCAGTTCTTC. Its protein is CASSRSGVDNEQFF.

This rearrangement joins TRBV27 to TRBJ1-5, with D maybe TRBD1 (5 bases). The V gene lost 7 bases and the J gene lost 7 bases, with 14 bases spanning the gap. The CDR3 is made up of 13 amino acids. Germline V gene sequence: CDR1 MNHEY, CDR2 SMNVEV (reference sequence). CDR3 protein: CASTSRGLQPQHF. CDR3 sequence (DNA): TGTGCCAGCACTTCTCGGGGGTTACAGCCCCAGCATTTT.

The chain couples TRBV30 to TRBJ2-7, with a possible D match to TRBD1 (5 bases). V lost 2 bases and J 10 bases, leaving 12 bases between the germline ends. CDR1 GTSNPN and CDR2 SVGIG come from the germline V gene (reference sequence). The CDR3 sequence is 11 residues long. CDR3 amino acids: CAWSLGRGQYF. DNA of the CDR3: TGTGCCTGGAGTCTAGGAAGGGGCCAGTACTTC.

The genes are TRBV2 and TRBJ1-2, with 7 bases matching TRBD1. V lost 3 bases, J lost 5 bases, and 6 bases stayed unmatched. CDR1 is SNHLY, CDR2 FYNNEI, per germline. The CDR3 contains 14 residues. The CDR3, as DNA: TGTGCCAGCAGTGAGAAGGGGGCAACATATGGCTACACCTTC. Translation: CASSEKGATYGYTF. Using reference TRBV2 and TRBJ1-2 for the parts outside the CDR3, the full variable domain is EPEVTQTPSHQVTQMGQEVILRCVPISNHLYFYWYRQILGQKVEFLVSFYNNEISEKSEIFDDQFSVERPDGSNFTLKIRSTKLEDSAMYFCASSEKGATYGYTFGSGTRLTVV.

This sequence joins TRBV4-1 and TRBJ1-3, with D perhaps matching TRBD1 (5 bases). V was cut by 2 bases and J by 3 bases, with 11 bases left in between. CDR1 is MGHRA and CDR2 is YSYEKL in the germline V gene. The CDR3 extends over 15 amino acids. The CDR3 here is CASSQRQNLGNTIYF. The CDR3, as DNA: TGCGCCAGCAGCCAACGACAGAACCTTGGAAACACCATATATTTT.

This chain's CDR3 is CASSGSGGAPGELFF. The CDR3 coding sequence is TGTGCCAGCAGCGGTAGCGGGGGGGCCCCCGGGGAGCTGTTTTTT. The genes are TRBV9 and TRBJ2-2; 11 bases match TRBD2. The CDR3 consists of 15 residues. V lost 3 bases to trimming and J lost 6 bases; unmatched junction nucleotides: 4. Germline V gene lookup returns CDR1 SGDLS and CDR2 YYNGEE.

Worth noting for this clone: This clone may be a read error of a much larger clone one base away. This specimen includes other DNA sequences encoding the same CDR3. V is TRBV5-5 and J is TRBJ2-3; 10 bases fit TRBD2. The germline gives CDR1 SGHKS, CDR2 YYEKEE (reference sequence). V was pared by 4 bases and J by 6 bases, with 11 bases of the junction left unmatched. The CDR3 runs 16 residues. Written as DNA, the CDR3 is TGTGCCAGCAGCCTGGAGCTTAGCGGGGGGCGGGATACGCAGTATTTT. Its translation is CASSLELSGGRDTQYF.

This clone was seen once. V usage is TRBV11-3 and J usage is TRBJ2-1; 7 nucleotides agree with TRBD1. The germline CDR1 and CDR2 sequences are SGHNT and YENEEA. The CDR3 sequence is 15 residues long. Unmatched junction bases numbered 6, after V lost 7 bases and J lost 0 bases. The CDR3 sequence is CASNPRQGSYNEQFF. The CDR3 nucleotides read TGTGCCAGCAACCCTAGACAGGGCTCCTACAATGAGCAGTTCTTC.

This sequence joins TRBV29-1 and TRBJ1-5, with a possible D match to TRBD1 (5 bases). This CDR3 spans 12 amino acids. V gave up 4 bases and J gave up 3 bases, with 7 bases separating them. Germline V gene data show CDR1 as SQVTM and CDR2 as ANQGSEA. The CDR3 nucleotides read TGCAGCGTTGGGGACTTCAATCAGCCCCAGCATTTT. This gives the protein CSVGDFNQPQHF.

The J gene is TRBJ2-1, the V gene TRBV7-2, with 11 bases aligning to TRBD2. V shed 7 bases, J shed 3 bases, and the junction held 5 bases outside the gene matches. Germline V gives CDR1 SGHTA, CDR2 FQGNSA. The CDR3 has 15 amino acids. CDR3 bases: TGTGCCAGCAACTCGCTAGCGGGGGGCTACAATGAGCAGTTCTTC. Its protein is CASNSLAGGYNEQFF.

For the CDR3, the DNA is TGCGCCAGCAGCTCCGGGACAGGGGGTCTAGAGACCCAGTACTTC. It encodes CASSSGTGGLETQYF. V is TRBV5-1 and J is TRBJ2-5; TRBD1 matches 11 bases. The germline V gene has CDR1 SGHRS and CDR2 YFSETQ. Trimming cost V 3 bases and J 4 bases; bases outside gene matches: 5. The CDR3 length is 15 residues. Full variable domain (missing parts from reference TRBV5-1 and TRBJ2-5): KAGVTQTPRYLIKTRGQQVTLSCSPISGHRSVSWYQQTPGQGLQFLFEYFSETQRNKGNFPGRFSGRQFSNSRSEMNVSTLELGDSALYLCASSSGTGGLETQYFGPGTRLLVL.

The table lists this clone with a few counts. V is TRBV9 and J is TRBJ1-6; TRBD1 might be the D (5 bases). The CDR3 contains 15 residues. Germline assignment: CDR1 SGDLS and CDR2 YYNGEE. V shed 0 bases and J shed 10 bases, with 14 bases lying between them. CDR3 DNA sequence: TGTGCCAGCAGCGTAGATGGCAGGGAGGGCTCACCCCTCCACTTT. Residues: CASSVDGREGSPLHF.

The gene calls are TRBV18 and TRBJ1-2; weak D call: TRBD1 (5 bases). Looked up from germline, CDR1 is KGHSH and CDR2 is LQKENI. The CDR3 covers 16 residues. V was clipped by 3 bases and J by 4 bases, with 18 bases between them. This chain's CDR3 is CASSPGGPRFGYGYTF. CDR3 DNA: TGTGCCAGCTCACCGGGGGGACCGCGATTTGGCTATGGCTACACCTTC. Together with reference TRBV18 and TRBJ1-2, the CDR3 gives the full variable domain: NAGVMQNPRHLVRRRGQEARLRCSPMKGHSHVYWYRQLPEEGLKFMVYLQKENIIDESGMPKERFSAEFPKEGPSILRIQQVVRGDSAAYFCASSPGGPRFGYGYTFGSGTRLTVV.

The chain recombines TRBV2 with TRBJ1-4, with D perhaps matching TRBD1 (5 bases). Trimming stripped 7 bases from V and 4 bases from J, with 10 bases between. The CDR3 spans 13 residues. Germline CDR1 reads SNHLY; CDR2 reads FYNNEI. CDR3 sequence: CASIFQGNEKLFF. Here the CDR3 DNA reads TGTGCCAGCATCTTCCAGGGTAATGAAAAACTGTTTTTT.

This clone was picked up a small number of times. This chain uses TRBV2 with TRBJ2-3; 7 nucleotides align to TRBD2. The CDR3 is 14 residues long. Germline-derived CDR1 and CDR2 are SNHLY and FYNNEI. The trim removed 6 bases at V and 5 bases at J, leaving 8 bases unmatched. The CDR3 DNA is TGTGCCAGCAGCCACCTGACTAGCCGAGATACGCAGTATTTT. It yields the protein CASSHLTSRDTQYF.